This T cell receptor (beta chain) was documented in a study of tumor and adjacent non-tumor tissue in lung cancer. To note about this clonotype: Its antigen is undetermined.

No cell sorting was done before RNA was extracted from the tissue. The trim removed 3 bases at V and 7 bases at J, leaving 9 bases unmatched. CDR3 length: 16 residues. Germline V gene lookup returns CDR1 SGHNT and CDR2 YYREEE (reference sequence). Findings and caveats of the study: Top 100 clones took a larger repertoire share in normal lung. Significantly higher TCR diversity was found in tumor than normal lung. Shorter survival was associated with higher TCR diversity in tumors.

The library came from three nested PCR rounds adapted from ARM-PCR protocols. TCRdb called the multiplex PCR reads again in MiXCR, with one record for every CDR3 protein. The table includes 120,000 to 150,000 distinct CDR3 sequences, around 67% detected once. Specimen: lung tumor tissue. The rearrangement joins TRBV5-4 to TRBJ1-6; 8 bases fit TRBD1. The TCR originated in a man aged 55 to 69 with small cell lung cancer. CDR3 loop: CASSYPGQVRNSPLHF. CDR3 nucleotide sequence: TGTGCCAGCAGCTATCCGGGACAGGTTCGGAATTCACCCCTCCACTTT.